The 4 T cell receptor beta chains below all came from one sample that was sequenced in a study of blood T cell repertoires in COVID-19. Sequenced by immunoSEQ multiplex PCR; TCRdb stores in-frame clones only, minus some. The table includes roughly 220,000 clones, more than 65% detected once. Sample: peripheral blood. The receptors were gathered from a woman between 25 and 40 years old who had recovered from COVID-19.

This chain connects TRBV11-2 to TRBJ2-2, with unresolved D. The germline CDR1 and CDR2 sequences are SGHAT and FQNNGV. V was shortened by 2 bases and J by 0 bases, with 7 bases between the two germline ends. The CDR3 extends over 15 amino acids. The CDR3 region has the DNA TGTGCCAGCAGCTTAAGCCGGGCGAACACCGGGGAGCTGTTTTTT. It is translated as CASSLSRANTGELFF.

This chain uses TRBV2 with TRBJ2-5; D is possibly TRBD1 (5 bases). The CDR3 has 14 residues. Germline CDR1 SNHLY, CDR2 FYNNEI. V was cut by 5 bases and J by 1 base, with 11 bases left in between. The CDR3 protein is CASSWGPSQETQYF. The CDR3 coding sequence is TGTGCCAGCAGTTGGGGCCCCAGCCAAGAGACCCAGTACTTC.

Concerning this clone itself: A junction end diverges from the germline sequence, so it may reflect a read error. The gene calls are TRBV5-1 and TRBJ1-2, with 12 bases that match TRBD1. CDR1 is SGHRS and CDR2 is YFSETQ in the germline V gene. CDR3 length: 15 residues. The CDR3 DNA reads as TGCGCCCGCAGCTTGGGGGGACAGGGGGCCTATGGCTACACCTTC. Its translation is CARSLGGQGAYGYTF.

CDR3 in amino acids: CASSQGGHNSPLHF. CDR3 nucleotides: TGTGCCAGCAGCCAAGGGGGGCATAATTCACCCCTCCACTTT. This chain uses TRBV3-1 (or the pseudogene TRBV3-2) with TRBJ1-6; D may be TRBD1 (6 bases). Looked up from germline, CDR1 is LGHDT and CDR2 is YNNKEL (reference sequence). The CDR3 runs 14 residues. Trimming pared 1 base from V and 5 bases from J, leaving 6 bases between.